Listed here are 26 T cell receptor beta chains from one sample, sequenced in a study of identical twins. TCRdb redid the calling of the 5' RACE reads with MiXCR, one entry per CDR3 protein. The sample lists approximately 600,000 distinct CDR3 sequences, about 7.1% occurring once. A further study also used this sample, focusing on yellow fever vaccine responses in identical twins.

Sample: PBMCs. These receptor sequences come from a woman aged 18-29 years in good health.

This clonotype has just a few counts. V is TRBV6-6 and J is TRBJ1-2, with D uncertain. Germline CDR1 MNHNY, CDR2 SVGAGI (reference sequence). This CDR3 contains 13 residues. The germline V and J ends were trimmed by 5 bases and 1 base, with 8 bases remaining between them. The CDR3 nucleotides read TGTGCCAGCAGTAGATCGGTTAACTATGGCTACACCTTC. This translates into CASSRSVNYGYTF.

Turning to this clonotype: Since a much larger clone is just one base distant, this may be a read error. V is TRBV29-1 and J is TRBJ2-1, with D perhaps TRBD1 (6 bases). Germline V gene lookup returns CDR1 SQVTM and CDR2 ANQGSEA. Trimming pared 0 bases from V and 6 bases from J, leaving 18 bases between. This CDR3 has 16 amino acids. CDR3 loop: CSVEEREQGACNEQFF. The CDR3 DNA reads as TGCAGCGTTGAAGAGAGAGAACAGGGAGCCTGCAATGAGCAGTTCTTC.

This sequence joins TRBV4-1 and TRBJ2-1; TRBD2 agrees at 15 bases. The CDR3 runs to 19 residues. Trimming removed 3 bases from V and 0 bases from J; junction bases left unmatched: 6. The V gene's germline CDR1 is MGHRA and CDR2 YSYEKL. This CDR3 reads CASSQRTSGRGGSYNEQFF. The CDR3, as DNA: TGCGCCAGCAGCCAGAGGACTAGCGGGAGGGGTGGCTCCTACAATGAGCAGTTCTTC.

In nucleotides, the CDR3 is TGTGCCAGTAATCAAGGACACTATGGCTACACCTTC. Protein product: CASNQGHYGYTF. This chain connects TRBV12-3 or TRBV12-4 to TRBJ1-2; D is ambiguous. V was shortened by 9 bases and J by 3 bases, with 11 bases between the two germline ends. CDR3 length: 12 amino acids.

In its sample, this clonotype was seen a few times. The chain combines TRBV28 with TRBJ2-1; D possibly corresponds to TRBD1 (5 bases). Trimming removed 10 bases at V and 5 bases at J, with 24 bases between. The V gene's germline CDR1 is MDHEN and CDR2 SYDVKM. The CDR3 extends over 16 amino acids. The CDR3 protein is CATKKGNTAPNNEQFF. CDR3 nucleotides: TGTGCCACCAAGAAGGGGAATACAGCACCGAACAATGAGCAGTTCTTC.

This chain joins TRBV12-3 or TRBV12-4 and TRBJ2-1, with D perhaps TRBD2 (5 bases). Trimming shortened V by 8 bases and J by 0 bases, and 20 bases separated the two germline ends. This CDR3 has 17 amino acids. The CDR3 here is CASYPRLASSSYNEQFF. For the CDR3, the DNA is TGTGCCAGCTACCCAAGGCTAGCTTCCAGCTCCTACAATGAGCAGTTCTTC.

The chain joins TRBV20-1 to TRBJ2-7; D not certain. The CDR3 runs 15 residues. V was cut by 5 bases and J by 2 bases, with 19 bases left in between. Looked up from germline, CDR1 is DFQATT and CDR2 is SNEGSKA (reference sequence). The CDR3 nucleotides read TGCAGTGCTTCCGAACTCACAGCGCCTACCTACGAGCAGTACTTC. It translates to CSASELTAPTYEQYF.

The chain has TRBV20-1 and TRBJ2-3, with D possibly TRBD2 on 5 matching bases. This CDR3 contains 12 residues. V was clipped by 3 bases and J by 7 bases, with 11 bases between them. Germline loops: CDR1 DFQATT, CDR2 SNEGSKA (reference sequence). CDR3 amino acids: CSASRASNTQYF. CDR3 nucleotide sequence: TGCAGTGCTAGCCGGGCTAGCAATACGCAGTATTTT.

The chain links TRBV20-1 to TRBJ2-1; TRBD2 agrees at 8 bases. V trimming: 6 bases; J trimming: 0 bases; junction bases outside the gene matches: 19. This CDR3 has 19 residues. CDR1 and CDR2 from the germline V gene are DFQATT and SNEGSKA (reference sequence). CDR3 sequence (DNA): TGCAGTGCCCCAGCGGGGGAGGTTTTTGAGAAAAGCTCCTACAATGAGCAGTTCTTC. It yields the protein CSAPAGEVFEKSSYNEQFF.

This clonotype was detected a few times. V gene TRBV4-1 combines with J gene TRBJ2-1; D gene ambiguous. Trimming took 1 base from V and 1 from J, leaving 8 bases between them. Per germline, CDR1 MGHRA and CDR2 YSYEKL. This CDR3 region has 15 residues. The CDR3: CASSQVSESYNEQFF. CDR3 nucleotide sequence: TGCGCCAGCAGCCAAGTGAGCGAGTCCTACAATGAGCAGTTCTTC.

This clonotype has a count of ten or more. V is TRBV5-1 and J is TRBJ1-2; TRBD1 agrees at 9 bases. This CDR3 region has 14 residues. After removal of 3 bases from V and 3 bases from J, the junction contained 3 bases not matched to a gene. CDR1 and CDR2 from the germline V gene are SGHRS and YFSETQ. The CDR3 nucleotides read TGCGCCAGCAGCTGGGACAGGGCGGACTATGGCTACACCTTC. Protein sequence: CASSWDRADYGYTF. The complete variable domain, with remaining parts taken from reference TRBV5-1 and TRBJ1-2, reads KAGVTQTPRYLIKTRGQQVTLSCSPISGHRSVSWYQQTPGQGLQFLFEYFSETQRNKGNFPGRFSGRQFSNSRSEMNVSTLELGDSALYLCASSWDRADYGYTFGSGTRLTVV.

This clonotype has only a few counts. The chain links TRBV4-1 to TRBJ2-3; 9 bases line up with TRBD1. This CDR3 has 20 residues. Germline assignment: CDR1 MGHRA and CDR2 YSYEKL. The J segment lost 1 base and the V segment lost 4 bases, leaving 18 bases of the junction unmatched. In nucleotides, the CDR3 is TGCGCCAGCAGCCTACGGACAGGGGACATAGTACCCGGGCGCACAGATACGCAGTATTTT. This sequence encodes CASSLRTGDIVPGRTDTQYF.

This clonotype was detected a few times. V gene TRBV15 combines with J gene TRBJ2-2, with D unclear. This CDR3 contains 14 residues. The germline CDR1 and CDR2 sequences are LNHNV and YYDKDF (reference sequence). V was shortened by 2 bases and J by 0 bases, with 4 bases between the two germline ends. The CDR3 nucleotides read TGTGCCACCAGCAGACAGGCGAACACCGGGGAGCTGTTTTTT. This translates into CATSRQANTGELFF.

The table lists this clonotype with a few counts. The chain joins TRBV5-1 to TRBJ1-2; D uncertain. Germline-derived CDR1 and CDR2 are SGHRS and YFSETQ. CDR3 size: 12 residues. Trimming stripped 3 bases from V and 5 bases from J, with 8 bases between. The CDR3 bases are TGCGCCAGCAGCTCGGACTATTATGGCTACACCTTC. As protein: CASSSDYYGYTF.

This clonotype has a count of ten or more. The V gene is TRBV4-1, the J gene TRBJ2-3; the D call may be TRBD1 or TRBD2 (5 bases each). V shed 2 bases and J shed 6 bases, with 9 bases lying between them. The germline gives CDR1 MGHRA, CDR2 YSYEKL. The CDR3 consists of 13 residues. CDR3: CASSQSEGDTQYF. The CDR3 nucleotides read TGCGCCAGCAGCCAAAGTGAGGGGGATACGCAGTATTTT.

This clonotype was observed a few times. V and J are TRBV11-2 and TRBJ1-4, with a possible D match to TRBD1 (6 bases). Trimming took off 5 bases at V and 8 bases at J, with 18 bases between the two ends. The CDR3 spans 15 residues. Germline CDR1 and CDR2: SGHAT and FQNNGV. CDR3 DNA: TGTGCCAGCAGCCCCGTACAGGGTCCGAGGGAAAAACTGTTTTTT. Its protein product is CASSPVQGPREKLFF.

This clonotype was counted a few times. CDR3 in amino acids: CATAAGGPSYNEQFF. CDR3 DNA: TGTGCCACCGCTGCGGGGGGCCCCTCCTACAATGAGCAGTTCTTC. This rearrangement joins TRBV24-1 to TRBJ2-1; 8 bases align to TRBD2. V lost 9 bases to trimming and J lost 0 bases; unmatched junction nucleotides: 6. This CDR3 comprises 15 residues. Germline V CDR1 and CDR2: KGHDR, SFDVKD.

This clonotype has at least ten counts. The genes are TRBV20-1 and TRBJ2-5; maybe TRBD1 (5 bases). Germline CDR1 reads DFQATT; CDR2 reads SNEGSKA (reference sequence). CDR3 size: 14 residues. Deletions cut 4 bases from V and 9 bases from J, with 21 bases between. Written as DNA, the CDR3 is TGCAGTGCTACTCGTACCGGGCCCCAAGGGGCCCAGTACTTC. It yields the protein CSATRTGPQGAQYF.

CDR3 bases: TGCAGCGTTGATTTGGCGGGGGGTCTTGACAATGAGCAGTTCTTC. It encodes CSVDLAGGLDNEQFF. V and J are TRBV29-1 and TRBJ2-1; 8 nucleotides line up with TRBD2. The trim removed 3 bases at V and 5 bases at J, leaving 9 bases unmatched. This CDR3 comprises 15 residues. Germline CDR1 SQVTM, CDR2 ANQGSEA.

In its sample, this clonotype was seen a few times. This chain uses TRBV20-1 with TRBJ1-2; TRBD1 might be the D (5 bases). From germline, CDR1 is DFQATT and CDR2 SNEGSKA (reference sequence). CDR3 length equals 14 residues. V was cut by 2 bases and J by 2 bases, with 12 bases left in between. CDR3 coding DNA: TGCAGTGCTAGATCCCAGGGTACCAACTATGGCTACACCTTC. Translating it yields CSARSQGTNYGYTF.

This chain connects TRBV7-8 to TRBJ2-2; 8 bases match TRBD2. The germline CDR1 and CDR2 sequences are SGHVS and FQNEAQ. The trim removed 4 bases at V and 7 bases at J, leaving 8 bases unmatched. This CDR3 has 15 amino acids. CDR3 sequence: CASSSFSGTVGELFF. The CDR3, as DNA: TGTGCCAGCAGCTCGTTTAGCGGGACGGTCGGGGAGCTGTTTTTT.

The chain carries TRBV14 and TRBJ1-2, with no clear D. Germline-derived CDR1 and CDR2 are SGHDN and FVKESK. This CDR3 comprises 14 residues. The V and J ends lost 3 bases and 4 bases respectively, with 12 bases between them. CDR3 nucleotide sequence: TGTGCCAGCAGCCACGGCGCAGCCTCCTATGGCTACACCTTC. It encodes CASSHGAASYGYTF.

This clonotype was found many times. V gene TRBV7-9 combines with J gene TRBJ1-2; TRBD1 might be the D (5 bases). CDR1 is SEHNR and CDR2 is FQNEAQ in the germline V gene (reference sequence). CDR3 length: 13 residues. V was cut by 5 bases and J by 0 bases, with 7 bases left in between. The CDR3 DNA sequence: TGTGCCAGCAGCCCACAGGCTAACTATGGCTACACCTTC. This codes for CASSPQANYGYTF.

This clonotype appeared many times. The chain has TRBV2 and TRBJ2-1; TRBD2 aligns across 9 bases. This CDR3 is built from 17 residues. V lost 7 bases and J lost 7; bases outside the gene matches: 17. Looked up from germline, CDR1 is SNHLY and CDR2 is FYNNEI. DNA for the CDR3: TGTGCCAGCATCCTCAGCACCGCGGGAGGGCACCATAATGAGCAGTTCTTC. As protein: CASILSTAGGHHNEQFF.

Only a few counts were recorded for this clonotype. The rearrangement joins TRBV24-1 to TRBJ2-5; 9 bases align to TRBD1. Germline V gene lookup returns CDR1 KGHDR and CDR2 SFDVKD. After removal of 3 bases from V and 6 bases from J, the junction contained 7 bases not matched to a gene. The CDR3 loop spans 15 amino acids. The CDR3 spells CATSDNGQGTQTQYF. For the CDR3, the DNA is TGTGCCACCAGTGATAATGGACAGGGGACGCAGACCCAGTACTTC.

This clonotype was seen ten or more times. The chain has TRBV12-3 or TRBV12-4 and TRBJ2-3; 9 bases match TRBD2. This CDR3 has 15 amino acids. Germline trimming cut 6 bases from V and 5 bases from J; bases unmatched to any gene: 9. The CDR3 reads CASSPGGGRVDTQYF. Written as DNA, the CDR3 is TGTGCCAGCAGCCCCGGGGGCGGGAGGGTAGATACGCAGTATTTT.